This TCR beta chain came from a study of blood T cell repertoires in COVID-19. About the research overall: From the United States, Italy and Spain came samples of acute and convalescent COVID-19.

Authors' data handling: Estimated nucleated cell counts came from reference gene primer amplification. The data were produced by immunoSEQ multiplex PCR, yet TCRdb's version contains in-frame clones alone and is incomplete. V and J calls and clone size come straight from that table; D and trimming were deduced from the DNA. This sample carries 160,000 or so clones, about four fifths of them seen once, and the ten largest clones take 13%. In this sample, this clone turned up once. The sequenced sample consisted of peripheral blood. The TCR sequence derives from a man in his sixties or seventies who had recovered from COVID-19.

For the CDR3, the DNA is TGTGCCAGCAGGGACACTAGCGGAGGCCGCACAGATACGCAGTATTTT. Translating gives CASRDTSGGRTDTQYF. The genes are TRBV5-4 and TRBJ2-3, with TRBD2 matching over 8 bases. Trimming at V came to 5 bases and at J to 1 base, leaving 9 bases not matched to a gene. The length of the CDR3 is 16 residues. Germline CDR1 and CDR2: SGHNT and YYREEE (reference sequence).